The TCR beta chain under discussion was sequenced for a study of neurological immune-mediated disorders. Over 160 million TCR-beta sequences from 15-18 subjects were obtained in each sequencing run. TCRdb recomputed calls from the 5' RACE reads with MiXCR, one row per CDR3 protein. In the table there are some 33,000 distinct CDR3 sequences, around 1.5% of which are singletons. The germline V gene has CDR1 MNHEY and CDR2 SVGEGT. Unmatched junction bases numbered 8, after V lost 7 bases and J lost 6 bases. The CDR3 consists of 15 residues. 2 million PBMCs stored at -80 C were the source of the unsorted libraries. This clonotype was detected many times. Its antigen is unidentified. Study-wide results and limits: The study found the most TCR clonal expansion in HTLV-1-associated myelopathy and the least in multiple sclerosis, below healthy controls. The repertoires of 18 of 34 multiple sclerosis patients were placed by phylogenetic grouping in a single related-CDR3 cluster, which may be a signature.

What was sequenced was PBMCs. The sequence came from a woman in her 30s with multiple sclerosis. This chain links TRBV6-2 or TRBV6-3 with TRBJ2-3; TRBD2 matches 12 bases. CDR3 amino acids: CASNDLAGGFDTQYF. DNA for the CDR3: TGTGCCAGCAACGACCTAGCGGGAGGGTTCGATACGCAGTATTTT.